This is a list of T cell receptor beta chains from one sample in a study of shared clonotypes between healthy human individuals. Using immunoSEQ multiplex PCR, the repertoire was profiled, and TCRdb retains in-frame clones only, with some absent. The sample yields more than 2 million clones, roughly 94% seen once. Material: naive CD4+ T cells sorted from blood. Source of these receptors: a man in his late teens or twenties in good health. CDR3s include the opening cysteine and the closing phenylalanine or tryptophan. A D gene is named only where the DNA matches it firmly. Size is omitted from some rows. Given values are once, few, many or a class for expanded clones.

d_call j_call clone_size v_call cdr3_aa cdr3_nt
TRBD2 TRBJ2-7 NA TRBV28 CASSLGGSGYEQYF TGTGCCAGCAGTTTGGGGGGGAGTGGCTACGAGCAGTACTTC
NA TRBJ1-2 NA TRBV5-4 CASSLGGANYGYTF TGTGCCAGCAGCTTGGGGGGTGCTAACTATGGCTACACCTTC
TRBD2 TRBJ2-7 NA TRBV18 CASSPPRISGANSYEQYF TGTGCCAGCTCACCACCGAGGATAAGCGGGGCGAACTCCTACGAGCAGTACTTC
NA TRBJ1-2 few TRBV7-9 CASSPEGYGYTF TGTGCCAGCAGCCCAGAGGGGTATGGCTACACCTTC
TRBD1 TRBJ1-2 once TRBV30 CAWVPRGIYGYTF TGTGCCTGGGTTCCCAGGGGGATCTATGGCTACACCTTC
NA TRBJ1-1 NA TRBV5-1 CASSPRAGVDTEAFF TGCGCCAGCAGCCCCCGGGCAGGGGTGGACACTGAAGCTTTCTTT
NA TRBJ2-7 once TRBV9 CASSAQSNPAYEQYF TGTGCCAGCAGCGCCCAGTCTAACCCCGCCTACGAGCAGTACTTC
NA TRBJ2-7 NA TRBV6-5 CASIYGGRGYF TGTGCCAGCATCTACGGGGGGCGTGGGTACTTC
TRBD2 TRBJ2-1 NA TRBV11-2 CASSRRAGGYNEQFF TGTGCCAGCAGCCGGAGGGCGGGAGGGTACAATGAGCAGTTCTTC
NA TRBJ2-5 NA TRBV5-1 CASSAGGRVRQETQYF TGCGCCAGCAGCGCTGGAGGTAGGGTGAGGCAAGAGACCCAGTACTTC
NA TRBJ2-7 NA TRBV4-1 CASSHPKKVELSYEQYF TGCGCCAGCAGCCACCCAAAGAAGGTTGAACTGTCCTACGAGCAGTACTTC
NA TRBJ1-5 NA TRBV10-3 CAISGSRGNQPQHF TGTGCCATCAGTGGAAGCAGAGGGAACCAGCCCCAGCATTTT
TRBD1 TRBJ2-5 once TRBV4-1 CASSQAGTGGGETQYF TGCGCCAGCAGCCAGGCCGGGACAGGGGGTGGGGAGACCCAGTACTTC
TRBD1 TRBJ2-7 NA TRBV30 CAWSAGTGVTYEQYF TGTGCCTGGAGTGCCGGGACAGGGGTAACCTACGAGCAGTACTTC
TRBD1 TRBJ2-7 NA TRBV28 CASSQTGMGVWDEQYF TGTGCCAGCAGCCAGACAGGGATGGGAGTTTGGGACGAGCAGTACTTC
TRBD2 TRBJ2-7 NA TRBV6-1 CASTPLAAAYEQYF TGTGCCAGCACCCCACTAGCGGCAGCCTACGAGCAGTACTTC
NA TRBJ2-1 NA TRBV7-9 CASSLVPGREQFF TGTGCCAGCAGCTTAGTCCCGGGGCGTGAGCAGTTCTTC
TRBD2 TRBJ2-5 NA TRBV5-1 CASSLTSGSTGETQYF TGCGCCAGCAGCTTAACTAGCGGGAGTACGGGAGAGACCCAGTACTTC
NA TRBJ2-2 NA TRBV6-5 CASSYATLNTGELFF TGTGCCAGCAGTTACGCCACCTTGAACACCGGGGAGCTGTTTTTT
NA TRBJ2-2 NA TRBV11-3 CASSLGTRGGELFF TGTGCCAGCAGCTTAGGCACCCGAGGCGGGGAGCTGTTTTTT
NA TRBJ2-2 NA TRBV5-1 CASSSLFLDTGELFF TGCGCCAGCAGCTCCCTCTTTTTGGACACCGGGGAGCTGTTTTTT
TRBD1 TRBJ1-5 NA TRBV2 CASSSVYPGTGGALNQPQHF TGTGCCAGCAGTTCCGTTTACCCCGGGACAGGGGGGGCCCTCAATCAGCCCCAGCATTTT
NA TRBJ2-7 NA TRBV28 CASGDSYEQYF TGTGCCAGTGGCGACTCCTACGAGCAGTACTTC
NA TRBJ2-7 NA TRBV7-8 CASSLAVGYEQYF TGTGCCAGCAGCTTAGCGGTAGGCTACGAGCAGTACTTC
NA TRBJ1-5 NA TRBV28 CASRSGEIGNQPQHF TGTGCCAGCAGATCGGGGGAAATCGGCAATCAGCCCCAGCATTTT
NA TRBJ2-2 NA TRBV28 CASSLQGSRRTGELFF TGTGCCAGCAGTTTACAGGGATCGAGACGGACCGGGGAGCTGTTTTTT
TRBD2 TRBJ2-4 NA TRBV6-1 CASIERPTSGVGAKNIQYF TGTGCCAGCATTGAGCGCCCGACTAGCGGGGTCGGGGCCAAAAACATTCAGTACTTC
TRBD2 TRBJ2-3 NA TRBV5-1 CASSRSLSGGLTDTQYF TGCGCCAGCAGCCGATCCCTAAGCGGGGGGCTCACAGATACGCAGTATTTT
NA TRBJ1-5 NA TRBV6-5 CASSYYLGDQPQHF TGTGCCAGCAGTTACTATCTGGGGGATCAGCCCCAGCATTTT
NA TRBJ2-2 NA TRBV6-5 CASSYPNTGELFF TGTGCCAGCAGTTACCCCAACACCGGGGAGCTGTTTTTT
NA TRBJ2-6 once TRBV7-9 CAILTGTLSGANVLTF TGTGCCATACTAACAGGGACCCTCTCTGGGGCCAACGTCCTGACTTTC
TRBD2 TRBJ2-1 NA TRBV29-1 CSVEFMGLKIF TGCAGCGTTGAATTCATGGGACTAAAGATCTTC
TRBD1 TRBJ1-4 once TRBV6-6 CASSQPRQGLNEKLFF TGTGCCAGCAGTCAACCCCGACAGGGCCTTAATGAAAAACTGTTTTTT
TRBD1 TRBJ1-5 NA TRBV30 CAWSGPGQGGQPQHF TGTGCCTGGAGTGGACCGGGACAGGGAGGGCAGCCCCAGCATTTT
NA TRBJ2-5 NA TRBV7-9 CASSLRAGLNQETQYF TGTGCCAGCAGCTTAAGGGCAGGACTAAACCAAGAGACCCAGTACTTC
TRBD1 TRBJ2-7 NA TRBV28 CASSSKGQRSSYEQYF TGTGCCAGCAGTTCTAAGGGACAGCGAAGCTCCTACGAGCAGTACTTC
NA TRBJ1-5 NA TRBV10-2 CASRTGNSNQPQHF TGCGCCAGCAGGACAGGAAATAGCAATCAGCCCCAGCATTTT
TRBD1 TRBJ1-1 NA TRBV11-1 CASSSRYDRGTEAFF TGTGCCAGCAGCTCGAGGTACGACAGGGGGACGGAAGCTTTCTTT
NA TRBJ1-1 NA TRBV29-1 CSVTGLNTEAFF TGCAGCGTTACAGGGTTGAACACTGAAGCTTTCTTT
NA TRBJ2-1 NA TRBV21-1 CASSKFQRGGSEQFF TGTGCCAGCAGCAAATTCCAGCGGGGGGGCAGTGAGCAGTTCTTC
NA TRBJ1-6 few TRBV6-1 CASSEQGNNSPLHF TGTGCCAGCAGTGAACAGGGTAATAATTCACCCCTCCACTTT
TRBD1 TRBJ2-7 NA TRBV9 CASSVTGGYLGQGRYEQYF TGTGCCAGCAGCGTAACAGGGGGTTATTTGGGACAGGGACGCTACGAGCAGTACTTC
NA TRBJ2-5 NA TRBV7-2 CASSYGRETQYF TGTGCCAGCAGCTACGGACGGGAGACCCAGTACTTC
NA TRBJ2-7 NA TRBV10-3 CAISEARQAYEQYF TGTGCCATCAGTGAGGCCAGACAGGCCTACGAGCAGTACTTC
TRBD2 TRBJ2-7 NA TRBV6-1 CASTSREAGGYEQYF TGTGCCAGCACCTCCCGGGAGGCGGGAGGCTACGAGCAGTACTTC
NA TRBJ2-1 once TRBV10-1 CASSESVGSNEQFF TGCGCCAGCAGTGAGTCGGTAGGAAGCAATGAGCAGTTCTTC
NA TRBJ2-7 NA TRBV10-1 CASSESSPGRNEQYF TGCGCCAGCAGTGAGTCCTCCCCCGGGCGGAACGAGCAGTACTTC
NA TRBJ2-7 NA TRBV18 CASSPGIYEQYF TGTGCCAGCTCACCGGGCATCTACGAGCAGTACTTC
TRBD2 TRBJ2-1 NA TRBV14 CASSQGSGGGLDEQFF TGTGCCAGCAGCCAAGGGAGCGGGGGGGGCTTGGATGAGCAGTTCTTC
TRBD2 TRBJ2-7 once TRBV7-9 CASSPGGERGVYEQYF TGTGCCAGCAGCCCCGGGGGGGAGAGGGGTGTCTACGAGCAGTACTTC